Each of the 4 T cell receptor beta chains below was sequenced from the same sample in a study of cytomegalovirus exposure and HLA in healthy donors. The primer mix had 60 Vbeta and 13 Jbeta primers. Produced via immunoSEQ multiplex PCR; TCRdb's table is partial and in-frame only. The sample lists under 150,000 clones, about 85% occurring once. The sequenced sample consisted of PBMCs. These receptors all come from a boy between 10 and 17 years old in good health and CMV-seronegative.

J is TRBJ2-5 and V is TRBV6-1; no reliable D call. This CDR3 spans 13 amino acids. Germline CDR1 is MNHNS and CDR2 is SASEGT. V was trimmed by 0 bases and J by 8 bases, leaving 10 bases between them. In DNA, the CDR3 is TGTGCCAGCAGTGAAGCGCCTCTATTAACCCAGTACTTC. Translating it yields CASSEAPLLTQYF.

This clone was detected only a few times. The chain is built from TRBV5-6 and TRBJ2-7, with D perhaps TRBD1 (6 bases). V was pared by 5 bases and J by 7 bases, with 22 bases between. The CDR3 runs 15 residues. Germline V lookup: CDR1 SGHDT, CDR2 YYEEEE. The CDR3 reads CASSFVGARSKEQYF. The CDR3 DNA reads as TGTGCCAGCAGTTTTGTGGGGGCGCGCTCCAAGGAGCAGTACTTC.

The rearrangement links TRBV25-1 to TRBJ2-7; D uncertain. Germline loops: CDR1 MGHDK, CDR2 SYGVNS. V lost 1 base to trimming and J lost 2 bases, with 3 bases between them. The CDR3 contains 12 residues. The CDR3 is CASSESTYEQYF. The DNA of the CDR3 is TGTGCCAGCAGTGAATCCACCTACGAGCAGTACTTC.

This clone was seen a single time. V and J are TRBV30 and TRBJ2-5; 13 positions agree with TRBD2. The junction had 2 bases not matched to a gene; V was cut back by 2 bases and J by 5 bases. This CDR3 spans 14 amino acids. The V gene's germline CDR1 is GTSNPN and CDR2 SVGIG (reference sequence). CDR3 nucleotides: TGTGCCTGGAGTCGGACTAGCGGGAGTGAGACCCAGTACTTC. It encodes CAWSRTSGSETQYF. The full variable domain, in which reference TRBV30 and TRBJ2-5 provide the parts outside the CDR3, is SQTIHQWPATLVQPVGSPLSLECTVEGTSNPNLYWYRQAAGRGLQLLFYSVGIGQISSEVPQNLSASRPQDRQFILSSKKLLLSDSGFYLCAWSRTSGSETQYFGPGTRLLVL.